This record looks at one T cell receptor beta chain sequence and its context. Using immunoSEQ multiplex PCR, the repertoire was profiled, and TCRdb retains in-frame clones only, with some absent. The sample contains under 60,000 clones, around 91% of which appear only once. The data stem from a study of T cell changes during pregnancy in multiple sclerosis. This specimen was CD4+ T cells from peripheral blood mononuclear cells, taken in the second trimester of pregnancy. This TCR was sampled from a female donor in good health, enrolled as a control in a pregnancy study.

This chain's CDR3 is CASNTDRATGNTIYF. The DNA for the CDR3 is TGTGCCAGTAATACGGACAGGGCCACTGGAAACACCATATATTTT. The chain employs TRBV19 and TRBJ1-3; 8 bases line up with TRBD1. The CDR3 loop spans 15 amino acids. With 7 bases clipped from V and 2 bases from J, the junction kept 7 bases outside the gene matches. Germline assignment: CDR1 LNHDA and CDR2 SQIVND (reference sequence). The complete variable domain, with remaining parts taken from reference TRBV19 and TRBJ1-3, reads DGGITQSPKYLFRKEGQNVTLSCEQNLNHDAMYWYRQDPGQGLRLIYYSQIVNDFQKGDIAEGYSVSREKKESFPLTVTSAQKNPTAFYLCASNTDRATGNTIYFGEGSWLTVV.